This record covers a single T cell receptor beta chain. Its antigen is as yet unknown. Absence of ophthalmopathy progression within 18 months defined stable Graves' hyperthyroidism. Germline loops: CDR1 MDHEN, CDR2 SYDVKM. Deletions cut 3 bases from V and 16 bases from J, with 13 bases between. The CDR3 extends over 11 amino acids. Amplified regions were TCR beta CDR3 sequences from RNA transcripts. The HTBI set primed first-round TCR CDR3 RT-PCR. A single record per CDR3 protein comes from TCRdb applying MiXCR to the multiplex PCR reads. The sample carries about 420,000 distinct CDR3 sequences, 15% to 19% recorded once. The data derive from a study of T cells in Graves' hyperthyroidism and ophthalmopathy. On the study more broadly: Peripheral blood was secured at the point of initial diagnosis, before any treatment.

Notes on the study in general: Using 13 V-J features, a model discriminated ophthalmopathy from stable hyperthyroidism. In blood, most of the thyroid clonotypes expanded above 0.001 were also present.

The V gene is TRBV28, the J gene TRBJ2-1; D remains ambiguous. The receptor was derived from a woman aged 18-29 years with Graves' hyperthyroidism. The material sequenced was blood. The CDR3: CASSLGQVIFF. CDR3 bases: TGTGCCAGCAGTTTGGGTCAGGTGATATTCTTC. Together with reference TRBV28 and TRBJ2-1, the CDR3 gives the full variable domain: DVKVTQSSRYLVKRTGEKVFLECVQDMDHENMFWYRQDPGLGLRLIYFSYDVKMKEKGDIPEGYSVSREKKERFSLILESASTNQTSMYLCASSLGQVIFFGPGTRLTVL.